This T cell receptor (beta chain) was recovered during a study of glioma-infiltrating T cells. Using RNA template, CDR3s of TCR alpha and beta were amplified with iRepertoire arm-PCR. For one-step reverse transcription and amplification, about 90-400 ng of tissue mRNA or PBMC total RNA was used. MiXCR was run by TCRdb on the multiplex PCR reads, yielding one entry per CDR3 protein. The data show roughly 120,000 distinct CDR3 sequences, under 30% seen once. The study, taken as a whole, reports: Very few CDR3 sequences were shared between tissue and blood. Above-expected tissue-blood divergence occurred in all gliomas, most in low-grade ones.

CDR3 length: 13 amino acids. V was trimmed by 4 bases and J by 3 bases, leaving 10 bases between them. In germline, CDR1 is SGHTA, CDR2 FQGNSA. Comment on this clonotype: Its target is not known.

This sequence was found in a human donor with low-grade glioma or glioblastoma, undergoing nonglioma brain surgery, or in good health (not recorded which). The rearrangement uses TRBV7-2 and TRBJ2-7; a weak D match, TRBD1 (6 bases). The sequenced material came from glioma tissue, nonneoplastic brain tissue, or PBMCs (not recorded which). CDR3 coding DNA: TGTGCCAGCAGCTCCGTGGACAGCTACGAGCAGTACTTC. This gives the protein CASSSVDSYEQYF. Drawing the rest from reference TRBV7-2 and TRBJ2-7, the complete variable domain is GAGVSQSPSNKVTEKGKDVELRCDPISGHTALYWYRQSLGQGLEFLIYFQGNSAPDKSGLPSDRFSAERTGGSVSTLTIQRTQQEDSAVYLCASSSVDSYEQYFGPGTRLTVT.